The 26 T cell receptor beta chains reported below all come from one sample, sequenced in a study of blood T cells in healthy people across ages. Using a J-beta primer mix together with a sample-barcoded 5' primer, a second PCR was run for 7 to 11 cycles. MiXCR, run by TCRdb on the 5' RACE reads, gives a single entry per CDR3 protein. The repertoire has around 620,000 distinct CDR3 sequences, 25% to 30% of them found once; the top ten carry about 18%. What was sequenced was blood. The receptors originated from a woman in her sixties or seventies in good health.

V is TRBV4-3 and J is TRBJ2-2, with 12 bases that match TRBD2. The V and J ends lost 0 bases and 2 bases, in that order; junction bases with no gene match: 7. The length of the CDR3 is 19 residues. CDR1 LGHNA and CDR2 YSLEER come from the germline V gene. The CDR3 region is CASSQDVLAGGFNTGELFF. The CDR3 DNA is TGCGCCAGCAGCCAAGATGTACTAGCGGGGGGATTTAACACCGGGGAGCTGTTTTTT.

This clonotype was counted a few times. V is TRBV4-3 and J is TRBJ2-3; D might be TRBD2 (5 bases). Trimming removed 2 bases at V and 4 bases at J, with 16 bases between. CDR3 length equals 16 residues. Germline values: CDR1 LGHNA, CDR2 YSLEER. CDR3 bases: TGCGCCAGCAGCCAACAACTAGGTTCCGCCGCAGATACGCAGTATTTT. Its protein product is CASSQQLGSAADTQYF.

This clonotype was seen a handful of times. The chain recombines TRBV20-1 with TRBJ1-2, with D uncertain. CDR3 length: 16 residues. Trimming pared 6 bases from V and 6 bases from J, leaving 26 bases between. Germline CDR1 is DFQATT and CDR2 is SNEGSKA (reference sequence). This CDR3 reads CSAEVLTLPKVDGYTF. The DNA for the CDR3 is TGCAGTGCCGAAGTATTGACTCTACCGAAGGTAGATGGCTACACCTTC.

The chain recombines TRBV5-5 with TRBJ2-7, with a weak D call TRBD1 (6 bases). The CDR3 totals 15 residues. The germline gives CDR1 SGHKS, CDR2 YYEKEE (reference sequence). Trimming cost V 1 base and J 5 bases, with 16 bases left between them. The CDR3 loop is CASSLRLRGENEQYF. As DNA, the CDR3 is TGTGCCAGCAGCTTGCGCCTCAGGGGCGAGAACGAGCAGTACTTC.

CDR3 coding DNA: TGTGCCATCAGTGACCCGGGGAGGGGAGACAATCAGCCCCAGCATTTT. It specifies CAISDPGRGDNQPQHF. This chain links TRBV10-3 with TRBJ1-5; tentative D call: TRBD1 (5 bases). The V gene's germline CDR1 is ENHRY and CDR2 SYGVKD. CDR3 length equals 16 residues. Trimming stripped 3 bases from V and 3 bases from J, with 15 bases between.

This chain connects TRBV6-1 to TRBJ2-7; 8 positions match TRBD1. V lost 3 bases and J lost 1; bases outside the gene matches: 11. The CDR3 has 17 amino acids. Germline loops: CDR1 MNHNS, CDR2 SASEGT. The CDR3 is CASSESWTGTKSYEQYF. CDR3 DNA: TGTGCCAGCAGTGAGAGTTGGACAGGGACCAAATCCTACGAGCAGTACTTC.

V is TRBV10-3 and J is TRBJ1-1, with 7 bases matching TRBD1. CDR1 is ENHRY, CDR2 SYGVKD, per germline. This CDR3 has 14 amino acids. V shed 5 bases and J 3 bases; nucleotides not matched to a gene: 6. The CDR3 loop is CAISTSTGDTEAFF. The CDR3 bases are TGTGCCATCAGTACCTCAACAGGGGACACTGAAGCTTTCTTT.

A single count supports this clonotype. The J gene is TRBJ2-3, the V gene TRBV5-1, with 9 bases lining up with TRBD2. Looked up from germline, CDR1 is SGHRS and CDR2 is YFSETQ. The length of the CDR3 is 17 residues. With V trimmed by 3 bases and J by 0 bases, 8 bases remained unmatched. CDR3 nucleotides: TGCGCCAGCAGCTCTGGGACTAGCTCCTTTAGCACAGATACGCAGTATTTT. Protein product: CASSSGTSSFSTDTQYF.

In DNA form, the CDR3 reads TGCGCCAGCACCACAGGGTTCCCGCCTAATGAGCAGTTCTTC. This sequence encodes CASTTGFPPNEQFF. The chain combines TRBV5-1 with TRBJ2-1; maybe TRBD1 (6 bases). V was trimmed by 6 bases and J by 7 bases, leaving 17 bases between them. CDR1 and CDR2 (germline): SGHRS, YFSETQ. The CDR3 is made up of 14 amino acids.

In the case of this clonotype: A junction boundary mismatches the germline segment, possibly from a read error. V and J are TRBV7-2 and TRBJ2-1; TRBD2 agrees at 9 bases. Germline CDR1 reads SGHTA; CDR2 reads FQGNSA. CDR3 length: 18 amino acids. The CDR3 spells CASSLRAGGYYSYNEQCF. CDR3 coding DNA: TGTGCCAGCAGCTTACGAGCGGGGGGCTATTACTCCTACAATGAGCAGTGCTTC.

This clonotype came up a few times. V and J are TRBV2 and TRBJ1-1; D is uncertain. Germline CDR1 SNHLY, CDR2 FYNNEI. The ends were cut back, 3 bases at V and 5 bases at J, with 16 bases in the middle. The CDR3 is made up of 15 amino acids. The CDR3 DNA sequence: TGTGCCAGCAGTGAGGGCAGGCAACCGTGGACTGAAGCTTTCTTT. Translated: CASSEGRQPWTEAFF.

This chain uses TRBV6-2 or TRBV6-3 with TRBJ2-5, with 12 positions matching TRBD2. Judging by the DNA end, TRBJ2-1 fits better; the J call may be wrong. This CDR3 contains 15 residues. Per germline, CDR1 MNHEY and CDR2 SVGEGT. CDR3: CASSPGLAGRNEQFF. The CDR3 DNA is TGTGCCAGCAGTCCAGGACTAGCGGGGCGGAATGAGCAGTTCTTC.

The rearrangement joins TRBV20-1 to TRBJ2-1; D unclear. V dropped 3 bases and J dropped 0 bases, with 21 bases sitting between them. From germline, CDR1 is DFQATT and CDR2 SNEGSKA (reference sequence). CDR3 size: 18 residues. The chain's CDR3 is CSASTTTPGPSSYNEQFF. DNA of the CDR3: TGCAGTGCTAGTACCACGACCCCGGGCCCCAGCTCCTACAATGAGCAGTTCTTC.

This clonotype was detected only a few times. CDR3 DNA sequence: TGCAGTGCTAGAGACGACCAAGAGACCCAGTACTTC. It encodes CSARDDQETQYF. The chain recombines TRBV20-1 with TRBJ2-5; D is ambiguous. Germline values: CDR1 DFQATT, CDR2 SNEGSKA (reference sequence). Trimming cost V 0 bases and J 0 bases, with 2 bases left between them. CDR3 length equals 12 residues.

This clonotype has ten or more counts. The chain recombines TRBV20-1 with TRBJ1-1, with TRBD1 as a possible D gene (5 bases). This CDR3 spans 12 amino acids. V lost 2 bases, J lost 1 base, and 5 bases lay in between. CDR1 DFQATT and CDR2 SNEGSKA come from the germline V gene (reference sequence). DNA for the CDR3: TGCAGTGCTAGACAGGGGAACACTGAAGCTTTCTTT. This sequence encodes CSARQGNTEAFF.

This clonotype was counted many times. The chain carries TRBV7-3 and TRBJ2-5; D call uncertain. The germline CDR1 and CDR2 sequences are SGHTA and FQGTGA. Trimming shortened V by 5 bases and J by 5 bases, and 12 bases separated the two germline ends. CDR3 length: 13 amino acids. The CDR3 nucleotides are TGTGCCAGCAGCCCTACGGCCGGCGAGACCCAGTACTTC. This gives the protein CASSPTAGETQYF.

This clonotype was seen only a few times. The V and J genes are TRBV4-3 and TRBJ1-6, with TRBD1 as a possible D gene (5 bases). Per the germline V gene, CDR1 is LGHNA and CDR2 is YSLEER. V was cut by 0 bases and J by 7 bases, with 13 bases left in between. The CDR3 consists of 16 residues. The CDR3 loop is CASSQESQGWNSPLHF. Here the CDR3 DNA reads TGCGCCAGCAGCCAAGAGTCCCAGGGTTGGAATTCACCCCTCCACTTT.

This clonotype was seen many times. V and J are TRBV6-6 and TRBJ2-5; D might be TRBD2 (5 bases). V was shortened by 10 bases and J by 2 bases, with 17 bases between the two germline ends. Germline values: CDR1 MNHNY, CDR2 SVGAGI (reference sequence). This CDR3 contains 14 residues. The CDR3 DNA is TGTGCCACACGATCACGGACTCAACAAGAGACCCAGTACTTC. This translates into CATRSRTQQETQYF.

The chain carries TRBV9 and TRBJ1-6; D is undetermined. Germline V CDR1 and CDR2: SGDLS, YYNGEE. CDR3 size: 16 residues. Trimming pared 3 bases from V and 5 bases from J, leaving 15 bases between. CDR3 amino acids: CASSGEGRNDNSPLHF. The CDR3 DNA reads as TGTGCCAGCAGCGGGGAAGGGCGGAACGATAATTCACCCCTCCACTTT.

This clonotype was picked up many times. The DNA for the CDR3 is TGTGCCAGCAGCTTAGAGCGACTCTCTGGGGCCAACGTCCTGACTTTC. Its protein product is CASSLERLSGANVLTF. The chain carries TRBV7-8 and TRBJ2-6; no clear D. V was cut by 1 base and J by 0 bases, with 7 bases left in between. Germline CDR1 and CDR2: SGHVS and FQNEAQ. This CDR3 spans 16 amino acids.

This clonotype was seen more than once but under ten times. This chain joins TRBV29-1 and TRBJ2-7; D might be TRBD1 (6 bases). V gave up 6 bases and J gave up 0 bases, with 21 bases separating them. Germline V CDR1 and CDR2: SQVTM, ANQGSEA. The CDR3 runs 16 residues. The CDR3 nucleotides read TGCAGCGTCATATCGGAACAGGGTTGGGGCTCCTACGAGCAGTACTTC. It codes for CSVISEQGWGSYEQYF.

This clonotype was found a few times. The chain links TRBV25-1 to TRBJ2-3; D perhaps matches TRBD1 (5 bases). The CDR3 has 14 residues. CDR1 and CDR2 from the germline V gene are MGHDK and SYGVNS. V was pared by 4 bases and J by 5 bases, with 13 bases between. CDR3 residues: CASSAYRGGDTQYF. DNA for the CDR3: TGTGCCAGCAGTGCCTATAGGGGCGGAGATACGCAGTATTTT.

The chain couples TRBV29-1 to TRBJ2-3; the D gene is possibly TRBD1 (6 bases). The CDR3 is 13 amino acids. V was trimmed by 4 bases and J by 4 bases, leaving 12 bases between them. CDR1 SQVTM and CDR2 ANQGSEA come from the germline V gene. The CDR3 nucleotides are TGCAGCGTTGGAGACAGGTTGGCAGATACGCAGTATTTT. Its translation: CSVGDRLADTQYF.

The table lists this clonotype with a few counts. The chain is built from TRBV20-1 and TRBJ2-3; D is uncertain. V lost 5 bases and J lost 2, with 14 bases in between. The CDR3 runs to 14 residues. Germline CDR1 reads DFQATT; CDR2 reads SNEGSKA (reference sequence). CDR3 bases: TGCAGTGCTGGACCGCATCACCTCACAGATACGCAGTATTTT. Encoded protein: CSAGPHHLTDTQYF.

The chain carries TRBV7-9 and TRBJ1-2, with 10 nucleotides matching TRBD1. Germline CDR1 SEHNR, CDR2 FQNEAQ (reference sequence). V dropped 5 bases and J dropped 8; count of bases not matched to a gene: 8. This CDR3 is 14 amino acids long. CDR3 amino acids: CASSPETGGVGYTF. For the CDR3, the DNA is TGTGCCAGCAGCCCCGAGACAGGGGGCGTGGGCTACACCTTC.

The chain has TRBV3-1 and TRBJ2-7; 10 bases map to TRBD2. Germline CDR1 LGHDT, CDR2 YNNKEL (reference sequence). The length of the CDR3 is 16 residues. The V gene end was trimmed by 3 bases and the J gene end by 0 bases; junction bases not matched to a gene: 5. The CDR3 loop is CASSHSLAGSSYEQYF. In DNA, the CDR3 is TGTGCCAGCAGCCACTCACTAGCGGGGAGCTCCTACGAGCAGTACTTC.